The rows below give T cell receptor beta chains drawn from one sample of a study of blood T cell repertoires in COVID-19. Profiled with immunoSEQ multiplex PCR; TCRdb holds only in-frame clones, not every one. The sample yields 45,000 to 50,000 clones, around four fifths seen once. The material sequenced was peripheral blood. These receptors came from a man aged 65 to 79 with acute or convalescent COVID-19. CDR3s leave out the opening cysteine and the closing phenylalanine or tryptophan. Size values are once, few and many counts, or a class for expanded clones, and some rows have none.

v_gene,j_gene,abundance,CDR3aa
TRBV5-1,TRBJ2-3,NA,ASSLRGTGDTDTQY
TRBV5-5,TRBJ2-2,NA,ASSSEFTGELF
TRBV5-4,TRBJ2-1,NA,ASSLDANNEQF
TRBV6-2/TRBV6-3,TRBJ1-2,NA,ASSQGQGYGYT
TRBV19,TRBJ1-1,NA,ASSTTANTEAF
TRBV7-2,TRBJ1-2,NA,ASSTVTGSYGYT
TRBV3-1/TRBV3-2,TRBJ1-5,NA,ASSQPGQTNQPQH
TRBV10-3,TRBJ2-1,few,AISESRAGSYNEQF
TRBV7-9,TRBJ1-3,NA,ASSLWGPGNTIY
TRBV12-3/TRBV12-4,TRBJ1-3,NA,ASLPDSRNTIY
TRBV5-1,TRBJ2-7,NA,ASSPRPDGAYEQY
TRBV27,TRBJ1-2,NA,ASSSDRGLRGYT
TRBV11-1,TRBJ2-5,NA,ASSPDWETQY
TRBV29-1,TRBJ2-3,NA,SVEFGGGTDTQY
TRBV15,TRBJ2-5,NA,ATSRGGSETQY
TRBV5-8,TRBJ2-3,NA,GQRIRGEDTQY
TRBV11-1,TRBJ1-2,few,ASSLALGQDAYGYT
TRBV4-2,TRBJ2-1,NA,ASSPYPSSGYNEQF
TRBV27,TRBJ2-6,once,ASSIRTGVPSGANVLT
TRBV6-6,TRBJ1-5,NA,ASTGQNQPQH
TRBV20-1,TRBJ1-6,once,SASPREGEVSPLH
TRBV7-8,TRBJ2-7,NA,ASSLVQRDEQY
TRBV21-1,TRBJ1-2,NA,ARIPGQGWSGYT
TRBV2,TRBJ1-5,NA,ASTDRGYNQPQH
TRBV28,TRBJ2-1,few,ASGEAGLANNEQF
TRBV19,TRBJ2-7,NA,ASSIGAVYEQY
TRBV7-2,TRBJ2-3,NA,ASSLGQSTDTQY
TRBV6-5,TRBJ1-1,few,ASSWGQPNTEAF
TRBV19,TRBJ2-1,NA,ASSITSGRYEQF
TRBV6-5,TRBJ1-4,NA,ASSRTTGFNEKLF
TRBV10-1,TRBJ1-2,NA,ASSAGDELSGYT
TRBV3-1/TRBV3-2,TRBJ1-1,NA,ASSHPGAEAF
TRBV3-1/TRBV3-2,TRBJ1-5,NA,ASSQDRYQPQH
TRBV5-6,TRBJ1-2,once,ASSLDRRRGYT
TRBV18,TRBJ2-2,NA,ASSPLKTGSGTNTGELF
TRBV5-5,TRBJ2-1,NA,ASSFSGGAHPRSEQF
TRBV6-2/TRBV6-3,TRBJ1-2,NA,ASSSTLEGTGYT
TRBV7-3,TRBJ1-1,few,ASSLDPGSTEAF
TRBV18,TRBJ1-1,NA,ASSLSRDKNTEAF
TRBV18,TRBJ1-5,NA,ASSPNSNRVGNQPQH
TRBV6-6,TRBJ2-1,NA,ATKTTSGSNEQF
TRBV7-9,TRBJ2-1,NA,ASSLHGGSSYNEQF
TRBV19,TRBJ2-7,NA,ASSRLGLVGEQY
TRBV9,TRBJ2-7,NA,ASSVQAGLQGRQY
TRBV5-4,TRBJ1-1,NA,ASSPDSNTEAF
TRBV5-6,TRBJ1-5,NA,ASSFPDQPQH
TRBV6-6,TRBJ2-7,medium-sized,ASHGTGGMRQY
TRBV9,TRBJ1-5,NA,ASSVMGDSHQPQH
TRBV19,TRBJ2-5,NA,ASSPGHGQETQY
TRBV9,TRBJ2-7,once,ASSVGQPYEQY
TRBV28,TRBJ2-2,NA,ASIVAGYTGELF
TRBV19,TRBJ2-3,NA,ASSLPADTQY
TRBV4-2,TRBJ2-3,NA,ASSQDFSTSGPTDTQY